The 22 T cell receptor beta chains given below trace back to one sample, sequenced in a study of Ad26.COV2.S vaccination and SARS-CoV-2 variants. Data came from immunoSEQ multiplex PCR; TCRdb stores just in-frame clones and leaves some out. This sample carries roughly 700,000 clones, 80% to 90% of them seen once, and the ten largest clones take about 1.5%. Regarding treatment: about 20 received Ad26.COV2.S at low or high dose, single or two shots; 5 received placebo; per-sample allocation not given. All samples were drawn on day 63, counting from the first vaccine or placebo injection. The specimen comprised peripheral blood, sampled in a trial of Ad26.COV2.S vaccine versus placebo. The receptors were sampled from a person between 18 and 59 years old who received the Ad26.COV2.S COVID-19 vaccine or a placebo.

The rearrangement links TRBV7-2 to TRBJ2-6; 7 nucleotides agree with TRBD2. Germline loops: CDR1 SGHTA, CDR2 FQGNSA. With 5 bases clipped from V and 0 bases from J, the junction kept 10 bases outside the gene matches. The CDR3 spans 18 residues. Here the CDR3 DNA reads TGTGCCAGCAGCCTATGGGGGGGGACTCACTCTGGGGCCAACGTCCTGACTTTC. Translated, it gives CASSLWGGTHSGANVLTF.

This sequence joins TRBV4-1 and TRBJ2-2; D gene uncertain. This CDR3 region has 12 residues. V shed 3 bases and J shed 6 bases, with 5 bases lying between them. Per the germline V gene, CDR1 is MGHRA and CDR2 is YSYEKL. The CDR3 sequence: CASSHSAGELFF. For the CDR3, the DNA is TGCGCCAGCAGCCATTCCGCCGGGGAGCTGTTTTTT.

This clone has at least ten counts. The rearrangement links TRBV5-4 to TRBJ2-7, with D perhaps given as TRBD1 or TRBD2 (5 bases each). The CDR3 sequence is 13 residues long. CDR1 and CDR2 (germline): SGHNT, YYREEE (reference sequence). The ends were cut back, 3 bases at V and 6 bases at J, with 13 bases in the middle. The CDR3: CASSSGLRGEQYF. The CDR3 DNA is TGTGCCAGCAGCTCGGGGCTTCGGGGCGAGCAGTACTTC.

Here the CDR3 reads CASSISSRGYEQFF. CDR3 in DNA: TGTGCCAGTAGTATCTCGTCGAGGGGGTATGAGCAGTTCTTC. The rearrangement joins TRBV19 to TRBJ2-1; D may be TRBD1 (6 bases). The CDR3 length is 14 residues. Germline CDR1 LNHDA, CDR2 SQIVND (reference sequence). Trimming stripped 3 bases from V and 8 bases from J, with 14 bases between.

The J gene is TRBJ2-3, the V gene TRBV4-3; perhaps TRBD2 as D (6 bases). Germline V gene lookup returns CDR1 LGHNA and CDR2 YSLEER. Trimming stripped 0 bases from V and 3 bases from J, with 7 bases between. The CDR3 is made up of 14 amino acids. DNA for the CDR3: TGCGCCAGCAGCCAAGAACTAGCTACAGATACGCAGTATTTT. Its translation: CASSQELATDTQYF.

The chain uses TRBV10-3 and TRBJ2-5; the D gene is possibly TRBD1 (6 bases). This CDR3 comprises 11 residues. V dropped 6 bases and J dropped 5 bases, with 7 bases sitting between them. Per germline, CDR1 ENHRY and CDR2 SYGVKD. CDR3 protein: CAIRTGETQYF. The CDR3 coding sequence is TGTGCCATCAGAACAGGGGAGACCCAGTACTTC.

As concerns this clone: Germline and junction disagree at one end, which may indicate a read error. This chain uses TRBV6-5 with TRBJ1-2; tentative D call: TRBD1 (5 bases). The CDR3 contains 11 residues. Germline lookup yields CDR1 MNHEY and CDR2 SVGAGI. The CDR3 nucleotides are TGTGCCAGCAGTAATGGGGGGAGCATTCTATTC. Protein product: CASSNGGSILF.

J is TRBJ1-2 and V is TRBV6-5; D not certain. Trimming removed 0 bases from V and 2 bases from J, with 7 bases in between. The CDR3 extends over 14 amino acids. The germline V gene encodes CDR1 MNHEY and CDR2 SVGAGI. The CDR3 loop is CASSYSATNYGYTF. The CDR3 nucleotides are TGTGCCAGCAGTTACTCGGCAACAAACTATGGCTACACCTTC.

This clone turned up a few times. J is TRBJ1-1 and V is TRBV19; 7 nucleotides align to TRBD1. V lost 1 base and J lost 4; bases outside the gene matches: 3. CDR3 length equals 14 residues. Per germline, CDR1 LNHDA and CDR2 SQIVND (reference sequence). In DNA, the CDR3 is TGTGCCAGTAGTATAGTATCAGGGGGCACTGAAGCTTTCTTT. Protein product: CASSIVSGGTEAFF.

The rearrangement links TRBV7-9 to TRBJ1-5; 9 bases fit TRBD1. Losses at the gene ends were 5 bases for V and 1 base for J; bases not matched to a gene: 3. Germline V gene lookup returns CDR1 SEHNR and CDR2 FQNEAQ (reference sequence). The CDR3 has 15 amino acids. The CDR3 loop is CASSHDRGSNQPQHF. CDR3 sequence (DNA): TGTGCCAGCAGCCACGACAGGGGGAGCAATCAGCCCCAGCATTTT.

The rearrangement links TRBV12-3 or TRBV12-4 to TRBJ2-3; no clear D. The CDR3 has 12 amino acids. Trimming cost V 6 bases and J 2 bases, with 6 bases left between them. The CDR3: CASRGNTDTQYF. The CDR3 DNA follows: TGTGCCAGCAGGGGGAACACAGATACGCAGTATTTT.

The rearrangement links TRBV4-3 to TRBJ1-2; D might be TRBD1 (5 bases). This CDR3 has 16 amino acids. Trimming stripped 0 bases from V and 4 bases from J, with 15 bases between. Germline CDR1 LGHNA, CDR2 YSLEER. The CDR3 spells CASSQDIRSDSYGYTF. CDR3 in DNA: TGCGCCAGCAGCCAAGATATCCGCTCCGACAGCTATGGCTACACCTTC.

Points on this clone: Other DNA sequences from this sample encode an identical CDR3 as well. The chain couples TRBV24-1 to TRBJ2-2; TRBD2 matches at 10 bases. Trimming at V came to 9 bases and at J to 4 bases, leaving 4 bases not matched to a gene. Germline-derived CDR1 and CDR2 are KGHDR and SFDVKD. The CDR3 spans 14 residues. The CDR3 protein is CATQGLAVTGELFF. The DNA of the CDR3 is TGTGCCACCCAAGGACTAGCGGTCACCGGGGAGCTGTTTTTT.

The rearrangement uses TRBV5-8 and TRBJ1-2; 7 nucleotides agree with TRBD1. V lost 4 bases and J lost 1; bases outside the gene matches: 13. The CDR3 consists of 17 residues. CDR1 and CDR2 from the germline V gene are SGHTS and YDEGEE. The CDR3 DNA is TGTGCCAGCAGCACCTCCGGGACAGAATTCATTAACTATGGCTACACCTTC. Its translation is CASSTSGTEFINYGYTF.

This chain connects TRBV13 to TRBJ2-5, with TRBD1 identical over 7 bases. With V trimmed by 5 bases and J by 4 bases, 13 bases remained unmatched. Per the germline V gene, CDR1 is PRHDT and CDR2 is FYEKMQ (reference sequence). The CDR3 runs to 16 residues. The CDR3 loop reads CASSVTTTRDRETQYF. CDR3 nucleotides: TGTGCCAGCAGCGTGACGACGACACGGGACAGAGAGACCCAGTACTTC.

The rearrangement joins TRBV6-6 to TRBJ1-1; no definite D call. This CDR3 is built from 14 residues. V dropped 8 bases and J dropped 2 bases, with 15 bases sitting between them. The germline V gene has CDR1 MNHNY and CDR2 SVGAGI (reference sequence). The DNA for the CDR3 is TGTGCCAGCGGTACGTCGACCCCCAACACTGAAGCTTTCTTT. Protein product: CASGTSTPNTEAFF.

Here the CDR3 reads CASRRTGTNGYTF. As DNA, the CDR3 is TGTGCCAGCAGGCGGACAGGGACTAATGGCTACACCTTC. The V and J genes are TRBV27 and TRBJ1-2; 8 nucleotides align to TRBD1. Germline V CDR1 and CDR2: MNHEY, SMNVEV (reference sequence). J was trimmed by 6 bases and V by 6 bases; bases with no gene match: 6. The CDR3 totals 13 residues.

The gene calls are TRBV11-2 and TRBJ2-7; D is perhaps TRBD1 or TRBD2 (5 bases each). The CDR3 spans 15 residues. The V and J ends lost 3 bases and 0 bases respectively, with 12 bases between them. Germline CDR1 SGHAT, CDR2 FQNNGV. For the CDR3, the DNA is TGTGCCAGCAGCTTGGGACGGTTGAGCTCCTACGAGCAGTACTTC. It translates to CASSLGRLSSYEQYF.

The rearrangement joins TRBV12-3 or TRBV12-4 to TRBJ2-7; D not resolved. V was pared by 11 bases and J by 0 bases, with 11 bases between. This CDR3 contains 12 residues. For the CDR3, the DNA is TGTGCCTCAGGCAGAAGCTCCTACGAGCAGTACTTC. The encoded protein is CASGRSSYEQYF.

The chain combines TRBV3-1 (or the pseudogene TRBV3-2) with TRBJ2-3; 7 bases are a match to TRBD1. CDR1 LGHDT and CDR2 YNNKEL come from the germline V gene (reference sequence). Trimming at V came to 7 bases and at J to 4 bases, leaving 8 bases not matched to a gene. The CDR3 runs 14 residues. CDR3 region: CASTLGQKADTQYF. CDR3 bases: TGTGCCAGCACCTTGGGACAGAAGGCAGATACGCAGTATTTT.

This clone was picked up a small number of times. The rearrangement uses TRBV11-2 and TRBJ1-5; 8 bases align to TRBD1. The CDR3 runs to 14 residues. The germline V gene encodes CDR1 SGHAT and CDR2 FQNNGV. V lost 3 bases, J lost 5 bases, and 3 bases stayed unmatched. The chain's CDR3 is CASSLTDRDQPQHF. CDR3 nucleotide sequence: TGTGCCAGCAGCTTGACGGACAGGGATCAGCCCCAGCATTTT.

This chain connects TRBV25-1 to TRBJ1-3, with D possibly TRBD1 on 6 matching bases. The CDR3 length is 15 residues. Germline V gene lookup returns CDR1 MGHDK and CDR2 SYGVNS. Trimming left V 6 bases short and J 1 base short, with 13 bases between. The CDR3 DNA reads as TGTGCCAGCAGCGCGGGGGGGCCGTCTGGAAACACCATATATTTT. It specifies CASSAGGPSGNTIYF.